The 18 T cell receptor beta chains below were found in one sample sequenced in a study of T cells in women clearing cervical HPV infection. Assay: immunoSEQ multiplex PCR; the TCRdb copy retains only in-frame clones and omits some. The table lists 20,000 to 25,000 clones. Sequencing input: blood buffy coat. The receptor source for this set is a woman between 18 and 75 years old with a cervical HPV16 infection that either progressed to CIN3+ or cleared (not recorded which).

Remarks on this clone: The read gets to within 3 residues of the CDR3 end, and the germline J gene fills in the rest. The gene calls are TRBV7-2 and TRBJ2-1; 11 nucleotides line up with TRBD1. Losses at the gene ends were 0 bases for V and 6 bases for J; bases not matched to a gene: 4. Germline lookup yields CDR1 SGHTA and CDR2 FQGNSA. The CDR3 runs 16 residues. The CDR3 DNA, read in part, is TGTGCCAGCAGCTTAGCTCCTGGACAGGGGGCCAATGAG. Amino acids: CASSLAPGQGANE. The entire CDR3 is CASSLAPGQGANEQFF.

The CDR3 bases that were read are TGTGCTAGTGGTTTGCCCGGGACAGGTTGGACCGGGGAG. It is translated as CASGLPGTGWTGE. The whole CDR3 region reads CASGLPGTGWTGELFF. This chain uses TRBV12-5 with TRBJ2-2; 8 bases align to TRBD1. The read ends 3 residues before the CDR3 terminus; that terminus is restored from the germline J gene. V shed 2 bases, J shed 5 bases, and the junction held 7 bases outside the gene matches. The V gene's germline CDR1 is LGHNT and CDR2 FRNRAP. The CDR3 is 16 residues long. The full variable domain, with the rest looked up from reference TRBV12-5 and TRBJ2-2, is DARVTQTPRHKVTEMGQEVTMRCQPILGHNTVFWYRQTMMQGLELLAYFRNRAPLDDSGMPKDRFSAEMPDATLATLKIQPSEPRDSAVYFCASGLPGTGWTGELFFGEGSRLTVL.

As for this clone: The sequence runs out 3 residues before the end of the CDR3; the remainder is reconstructed from the germline J gene. The rearrangement links TRBV7-9 to TRBJ2-4, with D perhaps TRBD2 (6 bases). The CDR3 is made up of 14 amino acids. Germline assignment: CDR1 SEHNR and CDR2 FQNEAQ (reference sequence). The covered CDR3 bases are TGTGCCAGCAGCTTATTGGGGGGAGACTATGGT. It encodes CASSLLGGDYG. Given in full, the CDR3 is CASSLLGGDYGQYF.

Concerning this clone: The sequence runs out 3 residues before the end of the CDR3; the remainder is reconstructed from the germline J gene. The V and J genes are TRBV7-2 and TRBJ1-3; D is unclear. V lost 4 bases to trimming and J lost 8 bases, with 6 bases between them. The germline V gene encodes CDR1 SGHTA and CDR2 FQGNSA. The CDR3 totals 11 residues. The part of the CDR3 DNA that was read is TGTGCCAGCAGCTCCCGGTACACC. This gives the protein CASSSRYT. In full, the CDR3 reads CASSSRYTIYF. The full variable domain, in which reference TRBV7-2 and TRBJ1-3 provide the parts outside the CDR3, is GAGVSQSPSNKVTEKGKDVELRCDPISGHTALYWYRQSLGQGLEFLIYFQGNSAPDKSGLPSDRFSAERTGGSVSTLTIQRTQQEDSAVYLCASSSRYTIYFGEGSWLTVV.

Turning to this clone: The sequenced fragment ends 3 residues before the CDR3 boundary, so the rest is inferred from the germline J gene. The rearrangement links TRBV20-1 to TRBJ2-1, with D uncertain. Trimming took off 0 bases at V and 4 bases at J, with 4 bases between the two ends. Germline lookup yields CDR1 DFQATT and CDR2 SNEGSKA (reference sequence). This CDR3 comprises 12 residues. CDR3 sequence: CSARDSYNEQFF. The part of the CDR3 DNA that was read is TGCAGTGCTAGAGACAGTTACAATGAG.

With regard to this clone: The CDR3 goes on 3 residues after the read ends, and that part is filled in from the germline J gene. This chain uses TRBV20-1 with TRBJ1-2; 8 bases line up with TRBD1. Looked up from germline, CDR1 is DFQATT and CDR2 is SNEGSKA (reference sequence). The CDR3 runs 12 residues. Losses at the gene ends were 5 bases for V and 6 bases for J; bases not matched to a gene: 5. The CDR3 reads CSALQGANGYTF. The CDR3 DNA, read in part, is TGCAGTGCTTTGCAGGGGGCGAATGGC.

Details on this clone: The read comes to an end 3 residues before the CDR3 does, leaving the germline J gene to fill in the end. The rearrangement joins TRBV7-2 to TRBJ2-7; 7 bases agree with TRBD1. V was clipped by 3 bases and J by 3 bases; unmatched bases: 2. Germline V lookup: CDR1 SGHTA, CDR2 FQGNSA. The CDR3 consists of 13 residues. The DNA read from the CDR3 is TGTGCCAGCAGCTTTGGGGACAGCTACGAG. It yields the protein CASSFGDSYE. The full-length CDR3 reads as CASSFGDSYEQYF.

Note on this clone: The CDR3 end falls 3 residues outside the read, so it is completed with the germline J gene. The chain uses TRBV18 and TRBJ1-2; tentatively, D is TRBD1 (6 bases). Germline V gene sequence: CDR1 KGHSH, CDR2 LQKENI. The CDR3 extends over 16 amino acids. The CDR3 here is CASSVLAGGTYNDYTF. The covered CDR3 bases are TGTGCCAGCTCCGTCCTAGCGGGAGGGACATACAATGAC.

Comment on this clone: Read sequence stops 3 residues before the CDR3 end, and the germline J gene provides the missing end. V gene TRBV10-3 combines with J gene TRBJ2-2; 12 bases align to TRBD2. The CDR3 length is 16 residues. CDR1 ENHRY and CDR2 SYGVKD come from the germline V gene. V shed 6 bases and J 0 bases; nucleotides not matched to a gene: 2. CDR3 DNA, as far as it was read: TGTGCCATCAGCCTAGCGGGAGGGACGAACACCGGGGAG. This translates into CAISLAGGTNTGE. The complete CDR3 reads CAISLAGGTNTGELFF.

Of note for this clone: The read terminates 3 residues before the CDR3 end, so the remaining end is supplied by the germline J gene. The chain couples TRBV18 to TRBJ2-7, with 12 bases that match TRBD2. The CDR3 extends over 13 amino acids. Trimming at V came to 8 bases and at J to 6 bases, leaving 5 bases not matched to a gene. Per germline, CDR1 KGHSH and CDR2 LQKENI. The CDR3 sequence: CASQGLAGFEQYF. The sequenced CDR3 bases are TGTGCCAGCCAGGGACTAGCGGGCTTCGAG.

Comments on this clone: The read stops 3 residues short of the end of the CDR3; the missing end is completed from the germline J gene. The gene calls are TRBV20-1 and TRBJ1-2; tentatively, D is TRBD1 (6 bases). V dropped 0 bases and J dropped 5 bases, with 10 bases sitting between them. The CDR3 has 13 residues. Germline values: CDR1 DFQATT, CDR2 SNEGSKA (reference sequence). The CDR3 here is CSARDLQGYGYTF. The CDR3 DNA, read in part, is TGCAGTGCTAGAGATCTTCAGGGGTATGGC.

To note about this clone: The read halts 3 residues ahead of the CDR3 end, with the missing end drawn from the germline J gene. The chain carries TRBV27 and TRBJ2-7; 8 nucleotides align to TRBD1. Trimming removed 6 bases from V and 0 bases from J; junction bases left unmatched: 4. Germline V gene data show CDR1 as MNHEY and CDR2 as SMNVEV (reference sequence). This CDR3 spans 14 amino acids. The CDR3 DNA, read in part, is TGTGCCAGCAGCCGGACAGGGAACTCCTACGAG. Translated, it gives CASSRTGNSYE. The whole CDR3 is CASSRTGNSYEQYF.

On this clone: The CDR3 end falls 3 residues outside the read, so it is completed with the germline J gene. The J gene is TRBJ1-2, the V gene TRBV19, with D tentatively TRBD1 (5 bases). The CDR3 loop spans 13 amino acids. In germline, CDR1 is LNHDA, CDR2 SQIVND (reference sequence). The CDR3 DNA, read in part, is TGTGCCAGTAGTCTGGGTAGGGGAGATACC. Amino acid sequence: CASSLGRGDT. The entire CDR3 protein is CASSLGRGDTYTF.

Comment on this clone: Coverage ceases 3 residues before the CDR3 finishes, and the germline J gene fills in the end. The chain uses TRBV7-6 and TRBJ2-3, with a possible D match to TRBD1 (5 bases). The CDR3 is 15 amino acids. CDR1 SGHVS and CDR2 FNYEAQ come from the germline V gene. The chain's CDR3 is CASSLSPTGQETQYF. Partial CDR3 DNA: TGTGCCAGCAGCTTGTCCCCCACAGGACAAGAGACG.

With regard to this clone: Read data end 3 residues before the CDR3 end; the end is taken from the germline J gene. J is TRBJ1-2 and V is TRBV20-1, with no clear D. Germline CDR1 DFQATT, CDR2 SNEGSKA (reference sequence). The CDR3 sequence is 15 residues long. The part of the CDR3 DNA that was read is TGCAGTGCTAGAGATGCGGGAGGGCCGCAAGAGACC. Encoded protein: CSARDAGGPQET. In full, the CDR3 reads CSARDAGGPQETYTF.

As for this clone: The CDR3 end falls 3 residues outside the read, so it is completed with the germline J gene. This chain connects TRBV7-1 to TRBJ2-1; 16 bases agree with TRBD2. TRBV7-1 is an ORF, and what it does is uncertain. V lost 2 bases and J lost 3; bases outside the gene matches: 10. The CDR3 spans 20 residues. The CDR3 here is CASSSPQGLAGGWDYNEQFF. The sequenced part of the CDR3 DNA is TGTGCCAGCAGCTCACCCCAGGGACTAGCGGGAGGGTGGGACTACAATGAG.

In the case of this clone: The CDR3 end falls 3 residues outside the read, so it is completed with the germline J gene. This chain links TRBV20-1 with TRBJ1-5; D unresolved. Trimming removed 0 bases at V and 0 bases at J, with 6 bases between. The CDR3 runs 14 residues. CDR1 DFQATT and CDR2 SNEGSKA come from the germline V gene (reference sequence). The CDR3 bases that were read are TGCAGTGCTAGAGATCCTTATAGCAATCAGCCC. This translates into CSARDPYSNQP. The entire CDR3 protein reads CSARDPYSNQPQHF.

A remark on this clone: The read is 3 residues too short to cover the CDR3 end, so that end is filled in from the germline J gene. The chain combines TRBV2 with TRBJ2-7; D possibly corresponds to TRBD1 (6 bases). With 6 bases removed from V and 6 bases from J, the gap between germline ends came to 12 bases. CDR1 is SNHLY, CDR2 FYNNEI, per germline. This CDR3 contains 12 residues. The CDR3 region is CASRSQGGEQYF. CDR3 bases read: TGTGCCAGCAGGTCACAGGGCGGCGAG.